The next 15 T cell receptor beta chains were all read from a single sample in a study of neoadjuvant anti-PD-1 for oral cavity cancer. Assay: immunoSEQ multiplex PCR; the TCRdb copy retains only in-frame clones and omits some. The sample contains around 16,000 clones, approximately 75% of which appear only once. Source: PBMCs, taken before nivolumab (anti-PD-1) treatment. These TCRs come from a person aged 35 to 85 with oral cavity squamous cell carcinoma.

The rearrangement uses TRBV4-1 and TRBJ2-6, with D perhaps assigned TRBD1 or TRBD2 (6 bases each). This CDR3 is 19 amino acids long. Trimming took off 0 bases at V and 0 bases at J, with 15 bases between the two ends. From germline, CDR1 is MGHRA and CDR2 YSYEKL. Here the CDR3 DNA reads TGCGCCAGCAGCCAAGATGAGGGGGGCTTTCGCTCTGGGGCCAACGTCCTGACTTTC. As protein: CASSQDEGGFRSGANVLTF.

This chain's CDR3 is CASSLGGGNTGELFF. CDR3 nucleotide sequence: TGTGCCAGCTCCCTTGGGGGGGGGAACACCGGGGAGCTGTTTTTT. This rearrangement joins TRBV2 to TRBJ2-2, with 7 bases that match TRBD2. The CDR3 consists of 15 residues. Germline-derived CDR1 and CDR2 are SNHLY and FYNNEI. J lost 1 base, V lost 8 bases, and 7 bases had no gene match.

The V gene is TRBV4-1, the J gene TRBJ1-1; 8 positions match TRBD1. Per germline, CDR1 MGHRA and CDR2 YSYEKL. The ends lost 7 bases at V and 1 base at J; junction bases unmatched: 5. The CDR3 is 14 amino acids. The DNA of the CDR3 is TGCGCCAGCACCTTTGGACAGGGGAACACTGAAGCTTTCTTT. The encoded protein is CASTFGQGNTEAFF.

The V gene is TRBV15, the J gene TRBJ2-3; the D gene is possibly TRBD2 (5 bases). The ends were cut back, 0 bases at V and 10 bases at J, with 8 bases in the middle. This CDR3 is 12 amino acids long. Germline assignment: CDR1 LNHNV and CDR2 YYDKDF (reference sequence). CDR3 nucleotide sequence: TGTGCCACCAGCAGAGATTTCGGGGCGCAGTATTTT. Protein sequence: CATSRDFGAQYF.

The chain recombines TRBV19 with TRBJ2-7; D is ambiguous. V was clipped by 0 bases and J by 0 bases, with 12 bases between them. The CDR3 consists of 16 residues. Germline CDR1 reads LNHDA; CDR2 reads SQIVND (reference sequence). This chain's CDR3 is CASSIEFGPRSYEQYF. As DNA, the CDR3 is TGTGCCAGTAGTATAGAGTTCGGACCCCGCTCCTACGAGCAGTACTTC.

The CDR3 DNA is TGTGCCAGCAGCTTAGAGGTCCGGGAGGGCTATGGCTACACCTTC. Protein: CASSLEVREGYGYTF. This sequence joins TRBV7-9 and TRBJ1-2; unclear D gene. CDR3 size: 15 residues. Trimming removed 1 base at V and 4 bases at J, with 13 bases between. Germline CDR1 is SEHNR and CDR2 is FQNEAQ (reference sequence). Combining the CDR3 with reference TRBV7-9 and TRBJ1-2 gives the whole variable domain DTGVSQNPRHKITKRGQNVTFRCDPISEHNRLYWYRQTLGQGPEFLTYFQNEAQLEKSRLLSDRFSAERPKGSFSTLEIQRTEQGDSAMYLCASSLEVREGYGYTFGSGTRLTVV.

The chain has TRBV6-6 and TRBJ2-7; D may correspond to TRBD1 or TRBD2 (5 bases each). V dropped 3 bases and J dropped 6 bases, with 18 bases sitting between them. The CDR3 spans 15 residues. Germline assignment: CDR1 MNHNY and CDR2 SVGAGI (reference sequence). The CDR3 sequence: CASSYSGTQKGEQYF. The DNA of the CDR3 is TGTGCCAGCAGTTATTCCGGGACCCAAAAGGGCGAGCAGTACTTC.

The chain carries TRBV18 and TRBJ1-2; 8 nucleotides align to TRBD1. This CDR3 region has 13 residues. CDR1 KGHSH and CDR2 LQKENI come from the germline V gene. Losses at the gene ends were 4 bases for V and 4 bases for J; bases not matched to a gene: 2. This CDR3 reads CASSRGTGYGYTF. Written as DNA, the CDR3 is TGTGCCAGCTCACGGGGGACAGGCTATGGCTACACCTTC.

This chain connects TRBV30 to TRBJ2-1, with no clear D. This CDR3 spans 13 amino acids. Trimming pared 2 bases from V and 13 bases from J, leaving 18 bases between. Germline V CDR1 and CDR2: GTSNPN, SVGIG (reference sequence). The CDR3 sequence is CAWSPTLVIPQFF. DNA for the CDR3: TGTGCCTGGAGTCCCACCCTAGTAATACCCCAGTTCTTC.

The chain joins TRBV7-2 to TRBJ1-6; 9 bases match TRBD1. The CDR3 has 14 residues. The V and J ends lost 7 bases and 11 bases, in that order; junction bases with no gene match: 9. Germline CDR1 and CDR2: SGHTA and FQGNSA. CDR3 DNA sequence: TGTGCCAGCACCCCAAGGACAGGGGAAGCACCCCTCCACTTT. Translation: CASTPRTGEAPLHF.

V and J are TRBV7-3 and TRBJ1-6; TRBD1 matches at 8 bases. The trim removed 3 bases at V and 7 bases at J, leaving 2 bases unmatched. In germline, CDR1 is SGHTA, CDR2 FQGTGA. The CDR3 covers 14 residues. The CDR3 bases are TGTGCCAGCAGCTTCAGGGGGCCAAATTCACCCCTCCACTTT. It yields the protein CASSFRGPNSPLHF. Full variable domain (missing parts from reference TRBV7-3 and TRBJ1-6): GAGVSQTPSNKVTEKGKYVELRCDPISGHTALYWYRQSLGQGPEFLIYFQGTGAADDSGLPNDRFFAVRPEGSVSTLKIQRTERGDSAVYLCASSFRGPNSPLHFGNGTRLTVT.

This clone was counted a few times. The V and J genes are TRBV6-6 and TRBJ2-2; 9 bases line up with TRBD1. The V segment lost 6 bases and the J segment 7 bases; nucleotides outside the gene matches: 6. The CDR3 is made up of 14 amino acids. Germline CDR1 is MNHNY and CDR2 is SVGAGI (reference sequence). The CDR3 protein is CASREQGAGGELFF. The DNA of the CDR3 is TGTGCCAGCAGGGAACAGGGGGCTGGCGGGGAGCTGTTTTTT.

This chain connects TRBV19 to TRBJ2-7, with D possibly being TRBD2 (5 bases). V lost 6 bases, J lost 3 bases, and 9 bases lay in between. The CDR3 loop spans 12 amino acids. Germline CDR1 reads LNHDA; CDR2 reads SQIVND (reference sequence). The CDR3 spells CASRGGRYEQYF. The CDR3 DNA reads TGTGCCAGTAGAGGAGGTCGCTACGAGCAGTACTTC.

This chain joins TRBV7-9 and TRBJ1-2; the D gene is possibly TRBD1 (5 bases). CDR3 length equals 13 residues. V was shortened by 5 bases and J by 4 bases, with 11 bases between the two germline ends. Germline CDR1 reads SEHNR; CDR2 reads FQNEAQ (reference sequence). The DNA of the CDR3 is TGTGCCAGCAGCCGGGACGGGGCCTATGGCTACACCTTC. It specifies CASSRDGAYGYTF.

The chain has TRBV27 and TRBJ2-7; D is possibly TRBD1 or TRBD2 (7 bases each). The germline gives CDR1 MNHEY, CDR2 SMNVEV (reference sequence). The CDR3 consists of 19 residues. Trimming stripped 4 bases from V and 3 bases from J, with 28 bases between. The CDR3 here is CASSSTTGRGVGSYYEQYF. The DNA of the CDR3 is TGTGCCAGCAGTTCCACGACAGGGAGGGGAGTTGGGAGCTACTACGAGCAGTACTTC.